What follows are 31 T cell receptor beta chains derived from one specimen sequenced in a study of identical twins. TCRdb processed the 5' RACE reads anew with MiXCR; each CDR3 protein has one entry. Among more than 1.5 million distinct CDR3 sequences listed, about 31% were seen once. Sequencing was carried out using cord blood. The receptor set was obtained from a newborn girl in good health.

The CDR3 protein is CSANRGANTEAFF. The DNA of the CDR3 is TGCAGTGCCAACCGGGGGGCGAACACTGAAGCTTTCTTT. The chain couples TRBV20-1 to TRBJ1-1; tentatively, D is TRBD1 (6 bases). Germline values: CDR1 DFQATT, CDR2 SNEGSKA (reference sequence). This CDR3 comprises 13 residues. Trimming left V 6 bases short and J 1 base short, with 12 bases between.

The sample holds a few counts of this clonotype. The chain has TRBV29-1 and TRBJ2-5; 7 bases fit TRBD1. Trimming removed 4 bases from V and 11 bases from J; junction bases left unmatched: 7. There are 11 residues in the CDR3. Germline V gene data show CDR1 as SQVTM and CDR2 as ANQGSEA. The CDR3 here is CSVVKGGWQYF. The CDR3 DNA reads as TGCAGCGTTGTTAAAGGGGGCTGGCAGTACTTC.

The genes are TRBV5-1 and TRBJ2-5, with D possibly matching TRBD1 (6 bases). The V gene lost 2 bases and the J gene lost 5 bases, with 16 bases spanning the gap. CDR3 length equals 15 residues. CDR1 is SGHRS, CDR2 YFSETQ, per germline. This CDR3 reads CASSFMGQPLETQYF. DNA for the CDR3: TGCGCCAGCAGCTTCATGGGACAACCACTGGAGACCCAGTACTTC.

The CDR3 DNA is TGTGCCAGCAGCGGGGGCCTGCATGAGCAGTTCTTC. It specifies CASSGGLHEQFF. The rearrangement uses TRBV7-9 and TRBJ2-7; possibly TRBD1 for D (6 bases). The closer fit of TRBJ2-1 to the DNA end suggests the J call may be wrong. This CDR3 has 12 residues. Germline V gene sequence: CDR1 SEHNR, CDR2 FQNEAQ (reference sequence).

The chain uses TRBV7-9 and TRBJ2-7; TRBD2 aligns across 9 bases. Germline V CDR1 and CDR2: SEHNR, FQNEAQ (reference sequence). The CDR3 runs to 14 residues. The J segment lost 3 bases and the V segment lost 8 bases, leaving 8 bases of the junction unmatched. This chain's CDR3 is CASSRLAADYEQYF. The CDR3 coding sequence is TGTGCCAGCTCCAGACTAGCGGCAGACTACGAGCAGTACTTC. Looking up the rest from reference TRBV7-9 and TRBJ2-7 gives the full variable domain: DTGVSQNPRHKITKRGQNVTFRCDPISEHNRLYWYRQTLGQGPEFLTYFQNEAQLEKSRLLSDRFSAERPKGSFSTLEIQRTEQGDSAMYLCASSRLAADYEQYFGPGTRLTVT.

Many counts were recorded for this clonotype. The chain has TRBV10-3 and TRBJ1-2; D gene unclear. This CDR3 contains 15 residues. Trimming pared 0 bases from V and 4 bases from J, leaving 12 bases between. In germline, CDR1 is ENHRY, CDR2 SYGVKD. CDR3 sequence: CAISESPTEIYGYTF. The CDR3 nucleotides read TGTGCCATCAGTGAGTCCCCTACAGAGATCTATGGCTACACCTTC.

This clonotype has only a few counts. The gene calls are TRBV20-1 and TRBJ2-5; D remains ambiguous. The germline V gene has CDR1 DFQATT and CDR2 SNEGSKA (reference sequence). Trimming pared 0 bases from V and 3 bases from J, leaving 11 bases between. The CDR3 loop spans 14 amino acids. The CDR3 reads CSARDFGPEETQYF. DNA of the CDR3: TGCAGTGCTAGAGATTTTGGGCCGGAAGAGACCCAGTACTTC.

This clonotype was detected many times. The rearrangement joins TRBV24-1 to TRBJ2-3; D is uncertain. The V and J ends lost 5 bases and 2 bases respectively, with 4 bases between them. Germline-derived CDR1 and CDR2 are KGHDR and SFDVKD. The CDR3 totals 12 residues. CDR3 bases: TGTGCCACCAGTGGTGACACAGATACGCAGTATTTT. It encodes CATSGDTDTQYF.

The V and J genes are TRBV9 and TRBJ1-1, with D possibly being TRBD1 (5 bases). The CDR3 runs to 14 residues. The germline CDR1 and CDR2 sequences are SGDLS and YYNGEE. V dropped 0 bases and J dropped 3 bases, with 9 bases sitting between them. The CDR3 is CASSVEGADTEAFF. In DNA, the CDR3 is TGTGCCAGCAGCGTAGAAGGGGCGGACACTGAAGCTTTCTTT.

The rearrangement joins TRBV29-1 to TRBJ2-1; TRBD2 matches at 7 bases. The CDR3 runs 14 residues. After removal of 4 bases from V and 3 bases from J, the junction contained 6 bases not matched to a gene. Germline V gives CDR1 SQVTM, CDR2 ANQGSEA. The CDR3: CSVGRLADYNEQFF. As DNA, the CDR3 is TGCAGCGTTGGACGACTAGCCGACTACAATGAGCAGTTCTTC.

This chain links TRBV27 with TRBJ1-4; 7 bases are shared with TRBD1. V shed 2 bases, J shed 4 bases, and the junction held 4 bases outside the gene matches. CDR1 MNHEY and CDR2 SMNVEV come from the germline V gene (reference sequence). This CDR3 is 15 amino acids long. The CDR3 nucleotides are TGTGCCAGCAGTTTAAAGGACAGGATTAATGAAAAACTGTTTTTT. Protein: CASSLKDRINEKLFF.

This clonotype occurred a few times. The chain uses TRBV2 and TRBJ2-1; 7 nucleotides agree with TRBD2. CDR1 is SNHLY and CDR2 is FYNNEI in the germline V gene. CDR3 length: 15 amino acids. V gave up 3 bases and J gave up 3 bases; unmatched junction bases: 5. In DNA, the CDR3 is TGTGCCAGCAGTGAGCGGGGGTCCTTCTACAATGAGCAGTTCTTC. The encoded protein is CASSERGSFYNEQFF.

This clonotype showed up many times. The chain is built from TRBV4-2 and TRBJ2-3; 14 bases match TRBD2. This CDR3 region has 16 residues. Trimming took 0 bases from V and 5 from J; bases not matched to a gene: 1. Germline V lookup: CDR1 LGHNA, CDR2 YNFKEQ. The CDR3 region is CASSQDGTSGRDTQYF. For the CDR3, the DNA is TGTGCCAGCAGCCAAGATGGGACTAGCGGGAGAGATACGCAGTATTTT.

In this sample, this clonotype turned up a few times. This sequence joins TRBV7-8 and TRBJ2-7, with D unresolved. The CDR3 length is 16 residues. From germline, CDR1 is SGHVS and CDR2 FQNEAQ. Trimming pared 1 base from V and 2 bases from J, leaving 15 bases between. CDR3 sequence reads: CASSLVSGRSAYEQYF. The CDR3, as DNA: TGTGCCAGCAGCTTAGTGTCGGGCAGGTCCGCCTACGAGCAGTACTTC.

This clonotype came up a few times. This sequence joins TRBV24-1 and TRBJ2-1; D not certain. The CDR3 spans 13 residues. Per germline, CDR1 KGHDR and CDR2 SFDVKD. Trimming took 9 bases from V and 2 from J, leaving 10 bases between them. Here the CDR3 reads CATRRGPYNEQFF. In DNA form, the CDR3 reads TGTGCCACCCGCCGAGGTCCCTACAATGAGCAGTTCTTC.

This clonotype occurred a few times. DNA of the CDR3: TGCAGTGCTAGCCTCGCGGACTACGAGCAGTACTTC. Protein product: CSASLADYEQYF. The rearrangement joins TRBV20-1 to TRBJ2-7; D not certain. V was clipped by 3 bases and J by 3 bases, with 9 bases between them. The germline V gene encodes CDR1 DFQATT and CDR2 SNEGSKA (reference sequence). The CDR3 runs 12 residues.

In this sample, this clonotype turned up a few times. This chain links TRBV14 with TRBJ1-4; D possibly corresponds to TRBD1 (6 bases). V lost 5 bases and J 7 bases, leaving 17 bases between the germline ends. The CDR3 consists of 15 residues. Germline-derived CDR1 and CDR2 are SGHDN and FVKESK. The CDR3 sequence: CASSSRQDRCEKLFF. In DNA form, the CDR3 reads TGTGCCAGCAGCTCTCGACAGGATAGATGTGAAAAACTGTTTTTT.

The table lists this clonotype with many counts. The chain uses TRBV12-3 or TRBV12-4 and TRBJ2-7; tentatively, D is TRBD1 or TRBD2 (5 bases each). The V and J ends lost 3 bases and 3 bases respectively, with 15 bases between them. The CDR3 runs to 15 residues. DNA of the CDR3: TGTGCCAGCAGTTTTTCGGGACGGAAGAACTACGAGCAGTACTTC. Translated: CASSFSGRKNYEQYF.

This clonotype has only a few counts. The genes are TRBV7-2 and TRBJ2-3; D is undetermined. The CDR3 is 18 amino acids. Germline CDR1 is SGHTA and CDR2 is FQGNSA. Trimming took 1 base from V and 0 from J, leaving 17 bases between them. The CDR3 loop is CASSLVATVAHSTDTQYF. The CDR3 bases are TGTGCCAGCAGCTTAGTCGCGACGGTCGCCCATAGCACAGATACGCAGTATTTT.

The V gene is TRBV3-1, the J gene TRBJ2-3; D uncertain. This CDR3 has 16 amino acids. Trimming shortened V by 3 bases and J by 0 bases, and 13 bases separated the two germline ends. The germline V gene encodes CDR1 LGHDT and CDR2 YNNKEL (reference sequence). CDR3 loop: CASSQELLHSTDTQYF. DNA of the CDR3: TGTGCCAGCAGCCAGGAACTACTCCATAGCACAGATACGCAGTATTTT.

In this sample, this clonotype turned up a few times. The chain has TRBV28 and TRBJ2-7; possible D gene TRBD2, 6 bases. Per the germline V gene, CDR1 is MDHEN and CDR2 is SYDVKM. The CDR3 is 20 amino acids. V lost 2 bases and J 0 bases, leaving 26 bases between the germline ends. CDR3 nucleotide sequence: TGTGCCAGCAGTTTAGGTACTCGAGTCGGGAGAGGCCGGAGCTCCTACGAGCAGTACTTC. This gives the protein CASSLGTRVGRGRSSYEQYF.

This clonotype has more than one count but fewer than ten. The rearrangement links TRBV12-3 or TRBV12-4 to TRBJ2-7, with D possibly called TRBD1 or TRBD2 (6 bases each). V was cut by 2 bases and J by 4 bases, with 15 bases left in between. CDR3 size: 15 residues. The CDR3 loop reads CASSLLGRRGYEQYF. The CDR3 coding sequence is TGTGCCAGCAGTTTATTAGGTAGGAGGGGGTACGAGCAGTACTTC.

This clonotype has more than one count but fewer than ten. This chain connects TRBV27 to TRBJ2-3; D gene unclear. CDR1 is MNHEY, CDR2 SMNVEV, per germline (reference sequence). The CDR3 contains 14 residues. Trimming shortened V by 1 base and J by 6 bases, and 11 bases separated the two germline ends. The CDR3 coding sequence is TGTGCCAGCAGTTTATGGCCCCTCGAGGATACGCAGTATTTT. Amino acid sequence: CASSLWPLEDTQYF.

This clonotype has a handful of counts. The CDR3 nucleotides read TGTGCCAGCAGCTTAGTTGCGGGCTTAAGCTCCTACAATGAGCAGTTCTTC. The encoded protein is CASSLVAGLSSYNEQFF. The chain carries TRBV7-9 and TRBJ2-1; the D gene is possibly TRBD2 (5 bases). This CDR3 has 17 amino acids. The germline V gene has CDR1 SEHNR and CDR2 FQNEAQ (reference sequence). The V end lost 1 base, the J end lost 0 bases, and 13 bases lay between the germline ends. The variable domain in full, with the rest retrieved from reference TRBV7-9 and TRBJ2-1, is DTGVSQNPRHKITKRGQNVTFRCDPISEHNRLYWYRQTLGQGPEFLTYFQNEAQLEKSRLLSDRFSAERPKGSFSTLEIQRTEQGDSAMYLCASSLVAGLSSYNEQFFGPGTRLTVL.

The DNA for the CDR3 is TGTGCCAGCAGCGCGCGGGTTACCTACAATGAGCAGTTCTTC. It specifies CASSARVTYNEQFF. This chain connects TRBV11-2 to TRBJ2-1, with a weak D call TRBD2 (5 bases). The V gene's germline CDR1 is SGHAT and CDR2 FQNNGV. V lost 5 bases to trimming and J lost 2 bases, with 10 bases between them. This CDR3 comprises 14 residues.

The V and J genes are TRBV25-1 and TRBJ2-1, with a tentative D call TRBD2 (6 bases). Germline CDR1 and CDR2: MGHDK and SYGVNS. V lost 3 bases and J 2 bases, leaving 17 bases between the germline ends. CDR3 length equals 17 residues. CDR3 sequence: CASSEPRGSGTYNEQFF. As DNA, the CDR3 is TGTGCCAGCAGTGAGCCCCGCGGTAGCGGAACCTACAATGAGCAGTTCTTC. Full variable domain (remainder filled in from reference TRBV25-1 and TRBJ2-1): EADIYQTPRYLVIGTGKKITLECSQTMGHDKMYWYQQDPGMELHLIHYSYGVNSTEKGDLSSESTVSRIRTEHFPLTLESARPSHTSQYLCASSEPRGSGTYNEQFFGPGTRLTVL.

The sample holds a few counts of this clonotype. This rearrangement joins TRBV20-1 to TRBJ2-2, with a weak D call TRBD1 (6 bases). The CDR3 length is 15 residues. V gave up 1 base and J gave up 4 bases, with 13 bases separating them. Germline V CDR1 and CDR2: DFQATT, SNEGSKA (reference sequence). The CDR3 sequence is CSARVFRTVTGELFF. The CDR3 nucleotides are TGCAGTGCTAGAGTCTTTCGGACAGTCACCGGGGAGCTGTTTTTT.

The chain links TRBV4-1 to TRBJ2-1; 7 bases line up with TRBD2. Germline V gives CDR1 MGHRA, CDR2 YSYEKL. This CDR3 has 18 residues. V shed 1 base, J shed 4 bases, and the junction held 13 bases outside the gene matches. CDR3 amino acids: CASSQVAGASGGYNEQFF. The CDR3 DNA reads TGCGCCAGCAGCCAAGTTGCGGGAGCTTCGGGTGGGTACAATGAGCAGTTCTTC.

In its sample, this clonotype was seen a few times. The chain joins TRBV4-2 to TRBJ2-1; D not resolved. The germline CDR1 and CDR2 sequences are LGHNA and YNFKEQ. V was shortened by 0 bases and J by 0 bases, with 9 bases between the two germline ends. The CDR3 has 16 amino acids. CDR3 sequence (DNA): TGTGCCAGCAGCCAAGATCAGGCTAGCTCCTACAATGAGCAGTTCTTC. It codes for CASSQDQASSYNEQFF.

This chain connects TRBV20-1 to TRBJ2-7; no firm D call. Per germline, CDR1 DFQATT and CDR2 SNEGSKA (reference sequence). There are 13 residues in the CDR3. Trimming removed 3 bases at V and 0 bases at J, with 9 bases between. The CDR3 coding sequence is TGCAGTGCTAGGGTCTACATCTCCTACGAGCAGTACTTC. Amino acids: CSARVYISYEQYF.

The CDR3 here is CASTRLAGGAGDTQYF. CDR3 DNA: TGTGCCAGCACCCGACTAGCGGGGGGAGCTGGAGATACGCAGTATTTT. The chain carries TRBV6-1 and TRBJ2-3, with TRBD2 matching 13 bases. J was trimmed by 5 bases and V by 7 bases; bases with no gene match: 9. This CDR3 is built from 16 residues. The V gene's germline CDR1 is MNHNS and CDR2 SASEGT.